The TCR beta chain under discussion was sequenced for a study of cytomegalovirus exposure and HLA in healthy donors. Study outcomes and limitations: Later analysis identified a missense DCLRE1C variant that was linked to TCR beta V- and J-gene trimming. In presence/absence analyses, roughly uniform sequencing depth across donors was assumed. Reports showed the classifier diagnosing cytomegalovirus status with high specificity and sensitivity.

It was with 60 Vbeta and 13 Jbeta primers that the PCR ran. In the original workflow: Later analysis identified some 80 million unique TCR beta chains, roughly 11 million shared. The table came from immunoSEQ multiplex PCR; TCRdb's copy has only in-frame clones and leaves some out. Clone size and the V and J calls come from that table; the DNA yielded D and trimming. The sample has about 120,000 clones, around 80% seen once. A remark on this clone: Its antigen remains unknown.

This CDR3 comprises 16 residues. Germline lookup yields CDR1 SGHVS and CDR2 FQNEAQ. Trimming removed 2 bases from V and 7 bases from J, with 18 bases in between. The sequenced material came from PBMCs. This chain uses TRBV7-8 with TRBJ1-3; TRBD1 might be the D (5 bases). This clonotype was obtained from a woman aged 35 to 49 in good health and CMV-seropositive. The CDR3 here is CASSLQEGMLRNTIYF. In DNA form, the CDR3 reads TGTGCCAGCAGCTTACAGGAGGGGATGCTCAGGAACACCATATATTTT.